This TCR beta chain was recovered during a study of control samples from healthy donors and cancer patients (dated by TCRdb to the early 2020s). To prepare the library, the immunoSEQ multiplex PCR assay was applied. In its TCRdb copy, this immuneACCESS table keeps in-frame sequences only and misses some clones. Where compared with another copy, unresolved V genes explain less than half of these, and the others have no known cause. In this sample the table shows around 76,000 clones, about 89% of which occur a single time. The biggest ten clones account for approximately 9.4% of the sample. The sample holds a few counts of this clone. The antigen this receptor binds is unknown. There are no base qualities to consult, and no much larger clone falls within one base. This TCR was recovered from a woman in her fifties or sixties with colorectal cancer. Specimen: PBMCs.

The CDR3 region has the sequence CASSQGPGLSTSTEAFF. DNA sequence: TGTGCCAGCTCACAGGGGCCGGGGCTCTCCACCTCTACTGAAGCTTTCTTT. The chain couples TRBV18 to TRBJ1-1; TRBD1 is a weak D gene call, 5 bases matching. The CDR3, cysteine through phenylalanine, is 17 amino acids long. Only CDR3 DNA is held: 51 bases, read in frame from base 1. Taken from the germline V gene, the CDR1 and CDR2 loops are KGHSH and LQKENI. The V and J ends are trimmed by 4 bases and 5 bases, leaving 23 bases between them.